These 30 T cell receptor beta chains share one sample of origin, sequenced in a study of technical replicates of blood from a handful of donors. Profiling relied on immunoSEQ multiplex PCR, and the TCRdb table lists in-frame clones only, not all of them. Among 65,000 to 85,000 clones listed, around 92% were seen once. The material sequenced was T cells isolated from PBMCs. These receptors were taken from a human donor in good health.

The CDR3 DNA is TGTGCCAGCAGTTTACGCTGGCCGATTAATGAAAAACTGTTTTTT. Translating it yields CASSLRWPINEKLFF. The chain joins TRBV27 to TRBJ1-4; D remains unclear. CDR1 and CDR2 (germline): MNHEY, SMNVEV (reference sequence). The CDR3 totals 15 residues. Trimming took off 2 bases at V and 4 bases at J, with 11 bases between the two ends.

This chain connects TRBV2 to TRBJ1-2; D not resolved. Germline V lookup: CDR1 SNHLY, CDR2 FYNNEI. This CDR3 comprises 16 residues. Trimming took 6 bases from V and 0 from J, leaving 17 bases between them. The CDR3 nucleotides are TGTGCCAGCAGAAACGGACTCTTCGGAGCTAACTATGGCTACACCTTC. As protein: CASRNGLFGANYGYTF.

The genes are TRBV6-1 and TRBJ1-1; D is uncertain. This CDR3 region has 12 residues. Germline assignment: CDR1 MNHNS and CDR2 SASEGT. V was shortened by 7 bases and J by 5 bases, with 11 bases between the two germline ends. The CDR3 is CASTYFSTEAFF. The CDR3 nucleotides read TGTGCCAGCACCTACTTTTCGACTGAAGCTTTCTTT.

This clone is a singleton in its sample. The genes are TRBV19 and TRBJ1-5; the match to TRBD1 covers 7 bases. Per the germline V gene, CDR1 is LNHDA and CDR2 is SQIVND (reference sequence). This CDR3 has 13 residues. With V trimmed by 8 bases and J by 3 bases, 4 bases remained unmatched. CDR3 in amino acids: CASRQGHNQPQHF. The CDR3 DNA sequence: TGTGCCAGTCGACAGGGTCACAATCAGCCCCAGCATTTT.

The sample holds a few counts of this clone. The J gene is TRBJ1-2, the V gene TRBV6-4, with TRBD1 matching over 10 bases. After removal of 0 bases from V and 8 bases from J, the junction contained 3 bases not matched to a gene. Germline V gene lookup returns CDR1 MRHNA and CDR2 SNTAGT. The length of the CDR3 is 14 residues. CDR3 nucleotide sequence: TGTGCCAGCAGTGACTCTGACAGGGGGCAGGGCTACACCTTC. This encodes CASSDSDRGQGYTF.

This clone has just a few counts. This chain connects TRBV29-1 to TRBJ2-1, with a weak D call TRBD2 (6 bases). Germline lookup yields CDR1 SQVTM and CDR2 ANQGSEA. V shed 7 bases and J shed 1 base, with 11 bases lying between them. The CDR3 has 13 residues. CDR3 in DNA: TGCAGCGCCACTAGCTTATCCTACAATGAGCAGTTCTTC. It codes for CSATSLSYNEQFF.

The chain's CDR3 is CARTRGGSGELFF. CDR3 nucleotides: TGTGCCAGAACGCGCGGGGGATCCGGGGAGCTGTTTTTT. The chain joins TRBV2 to TRBJ2-2, with 7 nucleotides matching TRBD2. The germline V gene encodes CDR1 SNHLY and CDR2 FYNNEI. The ends lost 9 bases at V and 6 bases at J; junction bases unmatched: 7. The CDR3 totals 13 residues. Together with reference TRBV2 and TRBJ2-2, the CDR3 gives the full variable domain: EPEVTQTPSHQVTQMGQEVILRCVPISNHLYFYWYRQILGQKVEFLVSFYNNEISEKSEIFDDQFSVERPDGSNFTLKIRSTKLEDSAMYFCARTRGGSGELFFGEGSRLTVL.

The V and J genes are TRBV27 and TRBJ2-1, with D perhaps matching TRBD2 (5 bases). The V gene lost 7 bases and the J gene lost 7 bases, with 20 bases spanning the gap. CDR3 size: 15 residues. CDR1 and CDR2 from the germline V gene are MNHEY and SMNVEV (reference sequence). CDR3 bases: TGTGCCAGCATTCGACTACCCGGATTCGAGAATGAGCAGTTCTTC. This sequence encodes CASIRLPGFENEQFF.

J is TRBJ2-1 and V is TRBV19; perhaps TRBD2 as D (5 bases). Germline loops: CDR1 LNHDA, CDR2 SQIVND (reference sequence). The CDR3 spans 14 residues. Trimming took 4 bases from V and 3 from J, leaving 10 bases between them. CDR3 protein: CASSTGYHYNEQFF. DNA for the CDR3: TGTGCCAGTAGTACGGGATACCACTACAATGAGCAGTTCTTC. The variable domain in full, completed from reference TRBV19 and TRBJ2-1, reads DGGITQSPKYLFRKEGQNVTLSCEQNLNHDAMYWYRQDPGQGLRLIYYSQIVNDFQKGDIAEGYSVSREKKESFPLTVTSAQKNPTAFYLCASSTGYHYNEQFFGPGTRLTVL.

This rearrangement joins TRBV9 to TRBJ2-7; a possible D gene is TRBD2 (5 bases). CDR1 is SGDLS and CDR2 is YYNGEE in the germline V gene. This CDR3 comprises 13 residues. V lost 3 bases to trimming and J lost 0 bases, with 7 bases between them. CDR3 amino acids: CASSAGSSYEQYF. CDR3 bases: TGTGCCAGCAGCGCTGGGAGCTCCTACGAGCAGTACTTC.

The J gene is TRBJ2-1, the V gene TRBV4-1, with 8 bases aligning to TRBD2. The CDR3 spans 15 residues. V lost 4 bases and J lost 7; bases outside the gene matches: 9. The germline CDR1 and CDR2 sequences are MGHRA and YSYEKL. As DNA, the CDR3 is TGCGCCAGCAGCCTCATAGGGACTAGAGGAAATGAGCAGTTCTTC. Its protein is CASSLIGTRGNEQFF.

The rearrangement uses TRBV6-1 and TRBJ1-2; possible D gene TRBD1, 5 bases. Germline-derived CDR1 and CDR2 are MNHNS and SASEGT. V lost 3 bases, J lost 6 bases, and 17 bases lay in between. This CDR3 region has 15 residues. The CDR3 sequence: CASSDVGYRGNGYTF. DNA of the CDR3: TGTGCCAGCAGTGACGTGGGTTATCGGGGGAATGGCTACACCTTC.

This rearrangement joins TRBV28 to TRBJ1-1; D is possibly TRBD1 (6 bases). Trimming left V 6 bases short and J 1 base short, with 12 bases between. The CDR3 loop spans 14 amino acids. CDR1 is MDHEN, CDR2 SYDVKM, per germline. In DNA, the CDR3 is TGTGCCAGCAGCCCAGGGGTTTCGAACACTGAAGCTTTCTTT. This encodes CASSPGVSNTEAFF.

This sequence joins TRBV27 and TRBJ1-5; D gene unclear. This CDR3 spans 14 amino acids. Germline loops: CDR1 MNHEY, CDR2 SMNVEV (reference sequence). Trimming took 2 bases from V and 0 from J, leaving 5 bases between them. This chain's CDR3 is CASSLEGSNQPQHF. DNA of the CDR3: TGTGCCAGCAGTTTAGAGGGTAGCAATCAGCCCCAGCATTTT.

Concerning this clone: Other DNA sequences of this sample code for an identical CDR3. The chain couples TRBV9 to TRBJ2-2; D gene uncertain. The CDR3 has 13 amino acids. Per germline, CDR1 SGDLS and CDR2 YYNGEE. Trimming took 2 bases from V and 4 from J, leaving 6 bases between them. This chain's CDR3 is CASSVRGTGELFF. The CDR3 nucleotides read TGTGCCAGCAGCGTTAGAGGCACCGGGGAGCTGTTTTTT.

V is TRBV28 and J is TRBJ2-1; 7 bases agree with TRBD1. Germline V lookup: CDR1 MDHEN, CDR2 SYDVKM. With V trimmed by 2 bases and J by 5 bases, 3 bases remained unmatched. The CDR3 contains 14 residues. The DNA for the CDR3 is TGTGCCAGCAGTTTAGAAGGGGGCCACAATGAGCAGTTCTTC. Protein sequence: CASSLEGGHNEQFF.

The V gene is TRBV18, the J gene TRBJ1-3; weak D call: TRBD1 (6 bases). The germline CDR1 and CDR2 sequences are KGHSH and LQKENI. CDR3 length equals 16 residues. Trimming removed 2 bases at V and 1 base at J, with 12 bases between. DNA of the CDR3: TGTGCCAGCTCACCAGAGGGCAGGGGATCTGGAAACACCATATATTTT. It yields the protein CASSPEGRGSGNTIYF.

This clone has a single count. The chain uses TRBV30 and TRBJ1-1; unclear D gene. V lost 2 bases, J lost 1 base, and 5 bases lay in between. Looked up from germline, CDR1 is GTSNPN and CDR2 is SVGIG (reference sequence). This CDR3 has 12 residues. CDR3 DNA: TGTGCCTGGAGTTCTAAGAACACTGAAGCTTTCTTT. It codes for CAWSSKNTEAFF.

V and J are TRBV4-3 and TRBJ1-5; no reliable D call. The germline CDR1 and CDR2 sequences are LGHNA and YSLEER. This CDR3 spans 13 amino acids. The V and J ends lost 0 bases and 6 bases respectively, with 6 bases between them. The CDR3 is CASSQDVLQPQHF. The DNA for the CDR3 is TGCGCCAGCAGCCAAGATGTCCTTCAGCCCCAGCATTTT.

This clone was detected once. J is TRBJ1-2 and V is TRBV9; no clear D. CDR3 length equals 13 residues. CDR1 and CDR2 from the germline V gene are SGDLS and YYNGEE. V lost 0 bases and J 2 bases, leaving 5 bases between the germline ends. The CDR3 loop reads CASSVVQNYGYTF. CDR3 sequence (DNA): TGTGCCAGCAGCGTAGTTCAGAACTATGGCTACACCTTC.

The genes are TRBV28 and TRBJ2-2; 13 nucleotides agree with TRBD2. V was pared by 7 bases and J by 5 bases, with 13 bases of the junction left unmatched. The CDR3 covers 18 residues. CDR1 is MDHEN, CDR2 SYDVKM, per germline. DNA of the CDR3: TGTGCCAGCACCTTGCACGGACTAGCGGGAGAAGGAACCGGGGAGCTGTTTTTT. This codes for CASTLHGLAGEGTGELFF.

V and J are TRBV14 and TRBJ2-3; D perhaps matches TRBD2 (5 bases). V lost 8 bases to trimming and J lost 3 bases, with 15 bases between them. Looked up from germline, CDR1 is SGHDN and CDR2 is FVKESK. The length of the CDR3 is 14 residues. CDR3 in DNA: TGTGCCAGCGCTGACTACGGGATTACAGATACGCAGTATTTT. Translated, it gives CASADYGITDTQYF.

V is TRBV7-9 and J is TRBJ2-7; tentatively, D is TRBD2 (5 bases). The germline V gene encodes CDR1 SEHNR and CDR2 FQNEAQ (reference sequence). This CDR3 has 14 residues. Trimming removed 5 bases from V and 1 base from J, with 12 bases in between. The CDR3 loop is CASSATGKSYEQYF. The CDR3 DNA sequence: TGTGCCAGCAGCGCGACCGGGAAATCCTACGAGCAGTACTTC.

This clone was detected only once. This chain uses TRBV27 with TRBJ1-1, with TRBD1 identical over 8 bases. The V segment lost 9 bases and the J segment 3 bases; nucleotides outside the gene matches: 6. This CDR3 spans 13 amino acids. From germline, CDR1 is MNHEY and CDR2 SMNVEV (reference sequence). The CDR3 loop reads CASRPGGYTEAFF. CDR3 in DNA: TGTGCCAGTAGACCAGGGGGCTACACTGAAGCTTTCTTT.

The chain links TRBV11-3 to TRBJ2-5; D may be TRBD1 (6 bases). Germline assignment: CDR1 SGHNT and CDR2 YENEEA. V lost 7 bases to trimming and J lost 2 bases, with 8 bases between them. This CDR3 has 12 amino acids. The CDR3 coding sequence is TGTGCCAGCACCGGACAGCAAGAGACCCAGTACTTC. This sequence encodes CASTGQQETQYF.

V usage is TRBV9 and J usage is TRBJ1-2; D is perhaps TRBD1 (5 bases). V gave up 2 bases and J gave up 6 bases, with 11 bases separating them. CDR1 and CDR2 (germline): SGDLS, YYNGEE. This CDR3 is 13 amino acids long. In DNA, the CDR3 is TGTGCCAGCAGCGTGGACACTTACAATGGCTACACCTTC. It translates to CASSVDTYNGYTF.

This chain uses TRBV14 with TRBJ2-5, with D tentatively TRBD1 (6 bases). This CDR3 is built from 15 residues. The ends were cut back, 1 base at V and 5 bases at J, with 14 bases in the middle. Germline V gene sequence: CDR1 SGHDN, CDR2 FVKESK. DNA of the CDR3: TGTGCCAGCAGCCAAGTCACAGGGTATTTCGAGACCCAGTACTTC. Protein: CASSQVTGYFETQYF.

The chain joins TRBV30 to TRBJ1-2; 9 nucleotides line up with TRBD1. The germline V gene encodes CDR1 GTSNPN and CDR2 SVGIG (reference sequence). J lost 8 bases, V lost 2 bases, and 6 bases had no gene match. The CDR3 length is 13 residues. The DNA of the CDR3 is TGTGCCTGGAGTCGACAGGGGGTGGGAGGCTACACCTTC. Translated, it gives CAWSRQGVGGYTF.

The chain has TRBV12-5 and TRBJ2-7; TRBD1 matches at 9 bases. Germline loops: CDR1 LGHNT, CDR2 FRNRAP. The J segment lost 4 bases and the V segment lost 4 bases, leaving 5 bases of the junction unmatched. This CDR3 has 14 residues. The CDR3 DNA follows: TGTGCTAGTGGTTCGGTTGACAGGGGGTACGAGCAGTACTTC. Translated: CASGSVDRGYEQYF.

This chain connects TRBV12-5 to TRBJ2-3, with TRBD1 matching 7 bases. J gave up 5 bases and V 1 base, and 6 bases lay outside the gene matches. This CDR3 region has 15 residues. The germline V gene has CDR1 LGHNT and CDR2 FRNRAP. As DNA, the CDR3 is TGTGCTAGTGGTTTGGAGGGGGCGCTCAGAGATACGCAGTATTTT. Amino acids: CASGLEGALRDTQYF.